This T cell receptor (beta chain) comes out of a study of OX40 agonist ivuxolimab in advanced cancers. Background for the entire study: Ivuxolimab was an agonistic, fully human IgG2 monoclonal antibody directed against OX40 (CD134), a costimulatory receptor. Intravenous ivuxolimab was administered to patients every 2 weeks at six dose levels: 0.01, 0.1, 0.3, 1.5, 3 and 10 mg/kg. Of the roughly 51 dose-escalation patients, hepatocellular carcinoma was present in roughly 19, melanoma in some 15, renal cell carcinoma in 9 and head and neck cancer in 9. In the dose-escalation cohort, 82.7% of patients were male, and the mean age was approximately 60 years, with a range of about 23 to 90. Patients were allowed to have had prior anti-PD-1, anti-PD-L1 or anti-CTLA-4 therapy, and around 37% of the dose-escalation patients had previously received checkpoint inhibitors. Three dose-escalation patients achieved partial responses, one with hepatocellular carcinoma and two with cutaneous melanoma. The purpose of peripheral TCRbeta sequencing was to test whether ivuxolimab changed TCR sequence diversity and led to clonal T-cell expansion. The monotherapy dose-escalation portion (N of about 50 patients) of the phase I ivuxolimab trial is reported in the paper. Study-wide conclusions, independent of this receptor: After ivuxolimab, more expanded clones were found on average in CD8+ T cells than in CD4+ T cells. Antigen specificity was not determined for the clonally expanded peripheral T cells. Clonal expansion of both CD4+ and CD8+ blood T cells was observed from baseline to week 6 at doses 0.1 to 3.0 mg/kg. Low levels of normalized T-cell clonal expansion were also seen in some nonresponding patients. In the 0.1-3.0 mg/kg groups, partial responders were among the patients with the lowest normalized peripheral clonal expansion, particularly in CD8+ T cells.

Patients with a history of autoimmune disease or receiving systemic immunosuppression were excluded from the trial. Peripheral blood for TCR sequencing was collected from all dose cohorts at baseline, on cycle 4 day 1, and on cycle 7 day 1. The samples were drawn from a first-in-human, open-label, multicenter phase I dose-escalation trial of ivuxolimab. Adults with locally advanced or metastatic head and neck squamous cell, hepatocellular, melanoma or renal cell carcinoma were enrolled in the trial. CD4+ and CD8+ T cells were sorted separately from peripheral blood before TCR sequencing. Between the V and J ends, shortened by 5 bases and 0 bases respectively, the junction contains 10 bases. Measured from the cysteine to the phenylalanine, the CDR3 is 14 residues long. The retained sequence is limited to the CDR3, 42 bases, with the frame set at the first base. CDR1 and CDR2 are drawn from the germline V gene: SGHRS, YFSETQ.

For sequencing of the TCRbeta CDR3 region, genomic DNA was extracted from the sorted cells. The immunoSEQ Assay was used to sequence the TCRbeta CDR3 regions. This is the immuneACCESS table as TCRdb keeps it, with only in-frame sequences that have V and J called. A part of the clones is gone; compared with another copy, unresolved V genes explain less than half, and the rest is unexplained. In all, the sample holds about 69,000 clones, and 91% of those were seen once. The top ten clones comprise less than 0.3% of the sample. On this clone: The target of this receptor is not known. Nothing much larger sits one base from this clone, and base qualities are not available.

The sample in question was CD4+ or CD8+ T cells sorted from blood, obtained in a trial of the OX40 agonist ivuxolimab. The sequence was obtained from an adult with an advanced solid tumor such as melanoma, head and neck, liver or kidney cancer. The sequence joins TRBV5-1 to TRBJ2-3, with the D segment possibly TRBD1 or TRBD2, each aligning over 5 bases. Here is the DNA: TGCGCCAGCAGTAGGGACGCCAGCACAGATACGCAGTATTTT. Translated, it reads CASSRDASTDTQYF.